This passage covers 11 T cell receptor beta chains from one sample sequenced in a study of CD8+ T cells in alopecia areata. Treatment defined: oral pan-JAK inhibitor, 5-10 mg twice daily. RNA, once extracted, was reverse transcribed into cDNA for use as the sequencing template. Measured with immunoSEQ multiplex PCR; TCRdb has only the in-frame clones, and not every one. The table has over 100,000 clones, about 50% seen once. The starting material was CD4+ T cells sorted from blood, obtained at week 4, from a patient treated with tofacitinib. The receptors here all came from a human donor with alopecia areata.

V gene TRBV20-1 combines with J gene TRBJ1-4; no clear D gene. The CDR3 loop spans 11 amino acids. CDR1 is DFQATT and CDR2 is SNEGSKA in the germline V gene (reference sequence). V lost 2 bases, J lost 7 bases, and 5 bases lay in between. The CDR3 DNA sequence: TGCAGTGCTAGAATCCGTGAAAAACTGTTTTTT. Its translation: CSARIREKLFF.

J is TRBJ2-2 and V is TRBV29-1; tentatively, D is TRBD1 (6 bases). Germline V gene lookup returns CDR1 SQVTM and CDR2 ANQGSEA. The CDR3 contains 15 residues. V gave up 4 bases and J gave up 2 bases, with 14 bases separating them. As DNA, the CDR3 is TGCAGCGTTGTCGTAACAGGGACCAACACCGGGGAGCTGTTTTTT. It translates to CSVVVTGTNTGELFF.

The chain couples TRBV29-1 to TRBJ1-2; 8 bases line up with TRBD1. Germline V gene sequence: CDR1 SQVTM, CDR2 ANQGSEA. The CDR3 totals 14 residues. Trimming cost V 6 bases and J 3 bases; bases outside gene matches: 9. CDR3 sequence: CSVQDRVPHYGYTF. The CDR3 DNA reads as TGCAGCGTCCAGGACAGGGTCCCACACTATGGCTACACCTTC.

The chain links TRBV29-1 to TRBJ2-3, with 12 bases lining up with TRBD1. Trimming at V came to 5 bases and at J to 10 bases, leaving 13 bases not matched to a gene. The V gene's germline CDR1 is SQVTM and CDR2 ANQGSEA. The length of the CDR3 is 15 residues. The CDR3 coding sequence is TGCAGCGTTCGTCCCGGGACAGGGGGCGCCTTAGCGCAGTATTTT. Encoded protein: CSVRPGTGGALAQYF.

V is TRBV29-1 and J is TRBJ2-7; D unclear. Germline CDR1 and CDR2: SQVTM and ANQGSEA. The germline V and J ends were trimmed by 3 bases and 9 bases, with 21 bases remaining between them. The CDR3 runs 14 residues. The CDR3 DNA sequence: TGCAGCGTTGATTTAGAGCCCGTTCCCGAGAGGCAGTACTTC. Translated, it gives CSVDLEPVPERQYF.

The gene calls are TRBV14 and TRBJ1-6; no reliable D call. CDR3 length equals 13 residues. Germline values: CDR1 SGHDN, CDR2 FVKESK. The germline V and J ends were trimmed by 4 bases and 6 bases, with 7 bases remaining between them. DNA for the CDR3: TGTGCCAGCAGCCCGTACGGTAATTCACCCCTCCACTTT. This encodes CASSPYGNSPLHF.

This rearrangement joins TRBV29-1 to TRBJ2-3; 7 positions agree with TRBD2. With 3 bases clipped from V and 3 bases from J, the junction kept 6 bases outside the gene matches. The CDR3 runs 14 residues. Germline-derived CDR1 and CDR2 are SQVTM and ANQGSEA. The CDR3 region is CSVEPSRGTDTQYF. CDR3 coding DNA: TGCAGCGTTGAGCCCTCGCGGGGGACAGATACGCAGTATTTT.

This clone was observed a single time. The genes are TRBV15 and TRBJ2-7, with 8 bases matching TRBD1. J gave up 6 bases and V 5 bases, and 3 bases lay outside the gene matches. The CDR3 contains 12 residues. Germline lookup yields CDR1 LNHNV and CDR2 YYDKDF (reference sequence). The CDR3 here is CATSGQGSEQYF. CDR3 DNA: TGTGCCACCAGCGGACAGGGAAGCGAGCAGTACTTC.

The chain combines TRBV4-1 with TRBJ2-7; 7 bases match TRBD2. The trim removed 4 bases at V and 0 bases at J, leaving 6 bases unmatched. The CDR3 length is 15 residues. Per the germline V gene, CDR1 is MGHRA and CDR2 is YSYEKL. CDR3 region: CASSPYLADSYEQYF. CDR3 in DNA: TGCGCCAGCAGCCCTTACCTAGCGGACTCCTACGAGCAGTACTTC.

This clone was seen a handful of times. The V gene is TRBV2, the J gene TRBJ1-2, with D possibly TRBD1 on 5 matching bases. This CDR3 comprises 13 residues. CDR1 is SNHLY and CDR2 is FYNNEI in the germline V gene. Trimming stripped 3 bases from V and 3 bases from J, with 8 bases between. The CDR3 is CASSDREDYGYTF. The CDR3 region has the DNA TGTGCCAGCAGTGACAGGGAGGACTATGGCTACACCTTC. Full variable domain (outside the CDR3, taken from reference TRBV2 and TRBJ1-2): EPEVTQTPSHQVTQMGQEVILRCVPISNHLYFYWYRQILGQKVEFLVSFYNNEISEKSEIFDDQFSVERPDGSNFTLKIRSTKLEDSAMYFCASSDREDYGYTFGSGTRLTVV.

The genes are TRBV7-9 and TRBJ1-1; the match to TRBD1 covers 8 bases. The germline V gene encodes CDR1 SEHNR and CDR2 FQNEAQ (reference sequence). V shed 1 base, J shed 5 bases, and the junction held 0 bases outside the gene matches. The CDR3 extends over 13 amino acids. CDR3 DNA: TGTGCCAGCAGCTTAGGGGACAGGACTGAAGCTTTCTTT. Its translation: CASSLGDRTEAFF.